The 13 T cell receptor beta chains listed next were all sequenced from one sample in a study of CD8 T cells in ankylosing spondylitis. TCRdb recomputed calls from the 5' RACE reads with MiXCR, one row per CDR3 protein. The sample shows 300,000 to 350,000 distinct CDR3 sequences, 14% to 15% of them seen only once. The sample consisted of blood, either unsorted or a sorted T cell fraction (not recorded which). The source is a male donor with ankylosing spondylitis or in good health (not recorded which).

V gene TRBV5-1 combines with J gene TRBJ2-3, with 12 positions matching TRBD2. This CDR3 contains 16 residues. V dropped 3 bases and J dropped 4; count of bases not matched to a gene: 6. CDR1 is SGHRS and CDR2 is YFSETQ in the germline V gene. The CDR3 protein is CASSSASGGASDTQYF. As DNA, the CDR3 is TGCGCCAGCAGCTCGGCTAGCGGGGGGGCTTCAGATACGCAGTATTTT.

The chain has TRBV3-1 and TRBJ2-2, with no clear D. The V end lost 7 bases, the J end lost 5 bases, and 8 bases lay between the germline ends. The CDR3 has 12 residues. Germline V gene sequence: CDR1 LGHDT, CDR2 YNNKEL (reference sequence). CDR3 residues: CASTPRTGELFF. CDR3 nucleotides: TGTGCCAGCACCCCCCGGACCGGGGAGCTGTTTTTT.

V gene TRBV18 combines with J gene TRBJ2-2, with 8 bases aligning to TRBD2. The CDR3 sequence is 15 residues long. The germline V gene has CDR1 KGHSH and CDR2 LQKENI. J gave up 5 bases and V 3 bases, and 5 bases lay outside the gene matches. CDR3 in DNA: TGTGCCAGCTCACCCAAGCGGGAGTCAACCGGGGAGCTGTTTTTT. This codes for CASSPKRESTGELFF. The full variable domain, its missing parts supplied by reference TRBV18 and TRBJ2-2, is NAGVMQNPRHLVRRRGQEARLRCSPMKGHSHVYWYRQLPEEGLKFMVYLQKENIIDESGMPKERFSAEFPKEGPSILRIQQVVRGDSAAYFCASSPKRESTGELFFGEGSRLTVL.

This clonotype was counted between two and nine times. V usage is TRBV6-1 and J usage is TRBJ2-1, with 13 bases aligning to TRBD2. The CDR3 runs to 15 residues. V gave up 6 bases and J gave up 7 bases; unmatched junction bases: 6. Looked up from germline, CDR1 is MNHNS and CDR2 is SASEGT. CDR3 region: CASRGTSGIGNEQFF. CDR3 nucleotides: TGTGCCAGCAGGGGGACTAGCGGGATAGGAAATGAGCAGTTCTTC.

This clonotype was seen at least ten times. V is TRBV7-9 and J is TRBJ1-5; D possibly corresponds to TRBD1 (6 bases). Trimming shortened V by 5 bases and J by 9 bases, and 11 bases separated the two germline ends. This CDR3 region has 12 residues. Germline V gives CDR1 SEHNR, CDR2 FQNEAQ (reference sequence). The CDR3 sequence: CASSGRGTPQHF. Here the CDR3 DNA reads TGTGCCAGCAGCGGCAGGGGAACGCCCCAGCATTTT.

This clonotype was found a few times. The chain links TRBV4-2 to TRBJ2-3; 10 bases are shared with TRBD2. Germline lookup yields CDR1 LGHNA and CDR2 YNFKEQ. Trimming took 2 bases from V and 9 from J; bases not matched to a gene: 5. This CDR3 has 14 amino acids. CDR3 in DNA: TGTGCCAGCAGCCAACTAGGGACTAGCGAGACGCAGTATTTT. Translating gives CASSQLGTSETQYF.

V is TRBV5-6 and J is TRBJ2-3, with TRBD2 as a possible D gene (6 bases). The V and J ends lost 0 bases and 5 bases respectively, with 13 bases between them. Germline CDR1 and CDR2: SGHDT and YYEEEE. This CDR3 is 15 amino acids long. This CDR3 is CASSLVASVRDTQYF. CDR3 in DNA: TGTGCCAGCAGCTTGGTCGCTAGCGTGAGAGATACGCAGTATTTT.

A few counts support this clonotype. This sequence joins TRBV5-5 and TRBJ2-1, with D unresolved. The CDR3 has 12 residues. Trimming stripped 1 base from V and 5 bases from J, with 4 bases between. The germline V gene has CDR1 SGHKS and CDR2 YYEKEE (reference sequence). The CDR3 DNA follows: TGTGCCAGCAGCTTGCAGAACAATGAGCAGTTCTTC. It specifies CASSLQNNEQFF.

This clonotype appeared a few times. The chain joins TRBV3-1 to TRBJ2-5; TRBD2 might be the D (5 bases). Germline V gene data show CDR1 as LGHDT and CDR2 as YNNKEL (reference sequence). The CDR3 covers 17 residues. Trimming stripped 5 bases from V and 1 base from J, with 20 bases between. The CDR3 loop is CASSGESGLLIQETQYF. For the CDR3, the DNA is TGTGCCAGCAGCGGGGAGTCCGGACTTTTAATCCAAGAGACCCAGTACTTC.

V usage is TRBV24-1 and J usage is TRBJ2-3, with unresolved D. CDR3 length equals 15 residues. The V and J ends lost 4 bases and 0 bases respectively, with 10 bases between them. CDR1 is KGHDR and CDR2 is SFDVKD in the germline V gene. CDR3 amino acids: CATSDAYGSTDTQYF. The CDR3 bases are TGTGCCACCAGTGACGCTTATGGGAGCACAGATACGCAGTATTTT.

This clonotype occurred a few times. For the CDR3, the DNA is TGTGCCAGCCTCCTGTCAGGATCCTATGGCTACACCTTC. The encoded protein is CASLLSGSYGYTF. The chain is built from TRBV6-1 and TRBJ1-2, with D hard to call. V lost 8 bases and J 4 bases, leaving 14 bases between the germline ends. The CDR3 totals 13 residues. Germline V CDR1 and CDR2: MNHNS, SASEGT.

This clonotype was counted many times. This CDR3 reads CASSLRGGDEQYF. CDR3 nucleotide sequence: TGTGCCAGCAGTTTAAGGGGGGGGGACGAGCAGTACTTC. This chain uses TRBV12-3 or TRBV12-4 with TRBJ2-7; possible D gene TRBD2, 7 bases. The ends were cut back, 2 bases at V and 5 bases at J, with 10 bases in the middle. This CDR3 has 13 residues.

The genes are TRBV20-1 and TRBJ1-5; weak D call: TRBD1 (5 bases). Between the trimmed V and J ends, which lost 5 bases and 1 base, there was a span of 12 bases. Germline CDR1 is DFQATT and CDR2 is SNEGSKA (reference sequence). There are 14 residues in the CDR3. Here the CDR3 reads CSAGVGGSNQPQHF. In DNA form, the CDR3 reads TGCAGTGCTGGGGTCGGGGGAAGCAATCAGCCCCAGCATTTT.